These 8 T cell receptor beta chains were sequenced from one sample in a study of long-term antiretroviral therapy in people with HIV. Survey-level immunoSEQ v3.0 assays were run. Data came from immunoSEQ multiplex PCR; TCRdb stores just in-frame clones and leaves some out. The data show over 40,000 clones, with about 94% seen just once and 2% to 2.5% held by the top ten. This sample comprised unsorted PBMCs, obtained roughly 9.4 years after starting antiretroviral therapy. Source of these receptors: a man younger than 45 with HIV.

The V and J genes are TRBV27 and TRBJ2-7; TRBD1 is a possible D gene (6 bases). Trimming took off 6 bases at V and 2 bases at J, with 20 bases between the two ends. Germline CDR1 and CDR2: MNHEY and SMNVEV (reference sequence). There are 16 residues in the CDR3. CDR3 sequence: CASSNYFGTPTYEQYF. The CDR3 DNA is TGTGCCAGCAGCAACTATTTCGGGACACCGACCTACGAGCAGTACTTC.

The chain joins TRBV14 to TRBJ2-5; D is undetermined. The length of the CDR3 is 15 residues. Looked up from germline, CDR1 is SGHDN and CDR2 is FVKESK. Trimming cost V 4 bases and J 0 bases, with 12 bases left between them. The CDR3 bases are TGTGCCAGCAGCCGAACACCGGGCGACCAAGAGACCCAGTACTTC. It codes for CASSRTPGDQETQYF.

The rearrangement links TRBV4-1 to TRBJ2-2, with TRBD2 matching over 10 bases. The length of the CDR3 is 16 residues. Unmatched junction bases numbered 8, after V lost 4 bases and J lost 6 bases. Germline V gene sequence: CDR1 MGHRA, CDR2 YSYEKL. This chain's CDR3 is CASSLRTSGEAGELFF. As DNA, the CDR3 is TGCGCCAGCAGCCTGCGTACTAGCGGGGAGGCCGGGGAGCTGTTTTTT.

V usage is TRBV5-6 and J usage is TRBJ1-3; no clear D. The V gene's germline CDR1 is SGHDT and CDR2 YYEEEE. Trimming stripped 5 bases from V and 0 bases from J, with 12 bases between. The CDR3 spans 15 residues. CDR3 in amino acids: CASRSAVDSGNTIYF. The CDR3 nucleotides read TGTGCCAGCAGGTCCGCAGTGGACTCTGGAAACACCATATATTTT.

This sequence joins TRBV5-6 and TRBJ2-3; D is undetermined. Germline lookup yields CDR1 SGHDT and CDR2 YYEEEE. The CDR3 totals 16 residues. V lost 2 bases to trimming and J lost 2 bases, with 15 bases between them. CDR3 sequence reads: CASSFYWRKITDTQYF. The DNA for the CDR3 is TGTGCCAGCAGCTTCTACTGGCGGAAAATCACAGATACGCAGTATTTT.

The chain combines TRBV5-1 with TRBJ2-6, with D perhaps matching TRBD1 (5 bases). Germline CDR1 and CDR2: SGHRS and YFSETQ. Trimming took 4 bases from V and 4 from J, leaving 18 bases between them. CDR3 length equals 17 residues. This CDR3 is CASSLWTRVSGANVLTF. CDR3 DNA: TGCGCCAGCAGCCTGTGGACCAGGGTTTCCGGGGCCAACGTCCTGACTTTC. Variable domain in full (rest from reference TRBV5-1 and TRBJ2-6): KAGVTQTPRYLIKTRGQQVTLSCSPISGHRSVSWYQQTPGQGLQFLFEYFSETQRNKGNFPGRFSGRQFSNSRSEMNVSTLELGDSALYLCASSLWTRVSGANVLTFGAGSRLTVL.

This chain connects TRBV7-3 to TRBJ2-7; the D gene could be TRBD1 or TRBD2 (5 bases each). The V end was cut by 2 bases, the J end by 2 bases, with 10 bases between. The CDR3 totals 14 residues. Germline CDR1 is SGHTA and CDR2 is FQGTGA. The CDR3, as DNA: TGTGCCAGCAGCTTATCGGGACGCACCTACGAGCAGTACGTC. This sequence encodes CASSLSGRTYEQYV.

V is TRBV11-2 and J is TRBJ1-1; D is possibly TRBD1 (6 bases). This CDR3 contains 12 residues. The V gene's germline CDR1 is SGHAT and CDR2 FQNNGV. V lost 5 bases and J 11 bases, leaving 15 bases between the germline ends. The CDR3 nucleotides are TGTGCCAGCAGCCCGCAGGGGCCCTCTGCTTTCTTT. Its translation: CASSPQGPSAFF.